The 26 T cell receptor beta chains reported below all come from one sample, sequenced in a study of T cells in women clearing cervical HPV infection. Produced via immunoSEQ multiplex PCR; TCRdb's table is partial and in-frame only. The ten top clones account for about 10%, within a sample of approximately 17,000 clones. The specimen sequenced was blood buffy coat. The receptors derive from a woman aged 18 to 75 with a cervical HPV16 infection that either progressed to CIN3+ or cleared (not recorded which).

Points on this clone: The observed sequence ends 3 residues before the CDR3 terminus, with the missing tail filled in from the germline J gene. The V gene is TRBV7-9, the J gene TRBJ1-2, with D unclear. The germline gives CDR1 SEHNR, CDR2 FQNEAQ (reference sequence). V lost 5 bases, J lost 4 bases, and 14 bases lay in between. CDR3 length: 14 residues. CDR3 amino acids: CASSPGSVSYGYTF. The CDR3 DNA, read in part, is TGTGCCAGCAGCCCAGGATCAGTCAGCTATGGC.

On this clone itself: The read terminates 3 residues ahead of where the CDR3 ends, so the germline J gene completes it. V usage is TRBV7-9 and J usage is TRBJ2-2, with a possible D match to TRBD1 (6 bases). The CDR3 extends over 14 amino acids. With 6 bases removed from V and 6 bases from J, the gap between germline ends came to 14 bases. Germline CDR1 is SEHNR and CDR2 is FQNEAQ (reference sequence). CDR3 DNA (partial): TGTGCCAGCAGTGAGGCCCAGGGGCCCGGGGAG. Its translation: CASSEAQGPGE. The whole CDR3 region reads CASSEAQGPGELFF.

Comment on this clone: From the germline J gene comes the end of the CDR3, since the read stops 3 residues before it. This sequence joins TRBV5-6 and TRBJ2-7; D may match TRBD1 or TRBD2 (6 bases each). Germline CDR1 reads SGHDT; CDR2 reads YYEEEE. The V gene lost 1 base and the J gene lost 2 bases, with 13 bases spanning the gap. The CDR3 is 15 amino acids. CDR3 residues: CASSLLWRDTYEQYF. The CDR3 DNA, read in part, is TGTGCCAGCAGCTTGCTGTGGCGGGACACCTACGAG.

The CDR3 region is CASSPRTGRDGGGYTF. The covered CDR3 bases are TGTGCCAGCAGCCCTCGTACGGGCCGAGATGGGGGCGGC. This chain joins TRBV3-1 (or the pseudogene TRBV3-2) and TRBJ1-2; D is possibly TRBD1 (6 bases). The read comes to an end 3 residues before the CDR3 does, leaving the germline J gene to fill in the end. This CDR3 comprises 16 residues. Germline CDR1 reads LGHDT; CDR2 reads YNNKEL (reference sequence).

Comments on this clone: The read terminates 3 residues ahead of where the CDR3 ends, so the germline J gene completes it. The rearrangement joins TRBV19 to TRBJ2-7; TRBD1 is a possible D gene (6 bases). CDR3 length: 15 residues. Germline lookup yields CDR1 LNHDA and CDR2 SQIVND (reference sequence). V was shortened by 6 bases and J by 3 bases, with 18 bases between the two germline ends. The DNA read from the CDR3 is TGTGCCAGTAGCGGACAGTCCAGATGGAGCTACGAG. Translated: CASSGQSRWSYE. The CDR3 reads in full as CASSGQSRWSYEQYF.

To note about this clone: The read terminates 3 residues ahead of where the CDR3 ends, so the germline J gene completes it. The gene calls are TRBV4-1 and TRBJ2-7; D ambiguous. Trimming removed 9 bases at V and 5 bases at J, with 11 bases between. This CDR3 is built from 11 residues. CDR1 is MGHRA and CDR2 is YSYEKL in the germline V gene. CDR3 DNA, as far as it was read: TGCGCCAGGTCAAGAACAGACGAG. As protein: CARSRTDE. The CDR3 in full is CARSRTDEQYF.

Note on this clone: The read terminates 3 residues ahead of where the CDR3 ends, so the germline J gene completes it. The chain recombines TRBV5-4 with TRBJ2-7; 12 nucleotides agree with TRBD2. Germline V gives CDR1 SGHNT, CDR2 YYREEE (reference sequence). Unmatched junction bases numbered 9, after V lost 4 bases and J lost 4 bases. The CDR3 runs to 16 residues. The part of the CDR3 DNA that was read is TGTGCCAGCAGCGACAGACTAGCGGGGGAGAGGTACGAG. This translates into CASSDRLAGERYE. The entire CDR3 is CASSDRLAGERYEQYF.

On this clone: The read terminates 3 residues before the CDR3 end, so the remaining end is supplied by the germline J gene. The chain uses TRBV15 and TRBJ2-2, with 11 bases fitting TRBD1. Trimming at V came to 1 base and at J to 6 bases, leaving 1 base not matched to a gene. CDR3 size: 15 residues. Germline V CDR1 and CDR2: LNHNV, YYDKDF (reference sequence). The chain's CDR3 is CATSRGTGGPGELFF. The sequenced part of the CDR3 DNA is TGTGCCACCAGCAGAGGGACAGGGGGCCCCGGGGAG.

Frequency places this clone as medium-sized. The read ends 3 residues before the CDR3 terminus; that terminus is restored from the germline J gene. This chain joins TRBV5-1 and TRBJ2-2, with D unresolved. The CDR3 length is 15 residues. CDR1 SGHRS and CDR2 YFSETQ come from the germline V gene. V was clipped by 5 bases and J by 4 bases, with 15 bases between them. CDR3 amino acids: CASRVGLSGTGELFF. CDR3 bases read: TGCGCCAGCAGGGTTGGGCTGAGTGGCACCGGGGAG.

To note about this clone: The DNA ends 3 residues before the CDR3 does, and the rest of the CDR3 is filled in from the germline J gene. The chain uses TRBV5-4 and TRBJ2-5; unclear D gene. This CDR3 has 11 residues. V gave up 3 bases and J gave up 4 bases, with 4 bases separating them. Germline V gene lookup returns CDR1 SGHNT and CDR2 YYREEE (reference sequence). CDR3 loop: CASSSLETQYF. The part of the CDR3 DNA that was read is TGTGCCAGCAGCTCACTAGAGACC. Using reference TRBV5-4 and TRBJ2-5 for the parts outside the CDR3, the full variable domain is ETGVTQSPTHLIKTRGQQVTLRCSSQSGHNTVSWYQQALGQGPQFIFQYYREEENGRGNFPPRFSGLQFPNYSSELNVNALELDDSALYLCASSSLETQYFGPGTRLLVL.

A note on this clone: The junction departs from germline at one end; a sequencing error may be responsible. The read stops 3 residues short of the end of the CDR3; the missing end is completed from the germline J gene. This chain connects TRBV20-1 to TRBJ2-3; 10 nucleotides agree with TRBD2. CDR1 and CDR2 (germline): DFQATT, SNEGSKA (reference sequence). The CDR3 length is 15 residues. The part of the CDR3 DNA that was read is TGCAGTGCCAGAGAACTAGCGGGGAGCACAGATACG. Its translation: CSARELAGSTDT. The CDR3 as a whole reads CSARELAGSTDTQYF.

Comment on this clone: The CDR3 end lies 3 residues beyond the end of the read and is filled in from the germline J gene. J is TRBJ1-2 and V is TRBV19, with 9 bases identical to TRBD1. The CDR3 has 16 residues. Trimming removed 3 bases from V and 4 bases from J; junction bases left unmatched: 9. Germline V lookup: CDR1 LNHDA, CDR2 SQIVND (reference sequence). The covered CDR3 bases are TGTGCCAGTAGTATTTCAGTGGACAGGGGAGCCTATGGC. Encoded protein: CASSISVDRGAYG. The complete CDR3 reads CASSISVDRGAYGYTF.

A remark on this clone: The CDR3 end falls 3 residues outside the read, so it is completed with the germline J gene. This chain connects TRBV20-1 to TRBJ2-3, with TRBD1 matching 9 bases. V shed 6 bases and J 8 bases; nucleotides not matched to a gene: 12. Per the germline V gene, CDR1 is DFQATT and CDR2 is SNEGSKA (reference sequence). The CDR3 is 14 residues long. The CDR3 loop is CSAFSGQGTGTQYF. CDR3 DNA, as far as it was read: TGCAGTGCCTTCTCGGGACAGGGAACCGGTACG.

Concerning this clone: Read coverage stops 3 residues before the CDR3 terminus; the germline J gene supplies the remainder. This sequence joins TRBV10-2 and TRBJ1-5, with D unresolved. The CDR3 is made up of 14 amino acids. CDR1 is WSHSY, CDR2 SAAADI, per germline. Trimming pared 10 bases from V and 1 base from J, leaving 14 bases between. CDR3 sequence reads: CATARGGSNQPQHF. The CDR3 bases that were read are TGCGCCACCGCACGGGGAGGGAGCAATCAGCCC.

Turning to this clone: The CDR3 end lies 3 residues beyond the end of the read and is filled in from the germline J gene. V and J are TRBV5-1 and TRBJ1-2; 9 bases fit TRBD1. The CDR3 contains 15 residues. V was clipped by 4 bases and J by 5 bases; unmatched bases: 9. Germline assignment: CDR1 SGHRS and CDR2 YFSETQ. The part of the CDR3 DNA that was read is TGCGCCAGCAGCGGGGACAGGGTAGACAGATATGGC. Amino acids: CASSGDRVDRYG. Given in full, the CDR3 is CASSGDRVDRYGYTF.

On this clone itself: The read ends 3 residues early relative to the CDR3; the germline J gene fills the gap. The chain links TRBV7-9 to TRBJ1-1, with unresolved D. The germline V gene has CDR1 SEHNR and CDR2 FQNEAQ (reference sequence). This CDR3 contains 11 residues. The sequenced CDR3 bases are TGTGCCAGCAGCGGACTCAGCGAG. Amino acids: CASSGLSE. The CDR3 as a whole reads CASSGLSEAFF.

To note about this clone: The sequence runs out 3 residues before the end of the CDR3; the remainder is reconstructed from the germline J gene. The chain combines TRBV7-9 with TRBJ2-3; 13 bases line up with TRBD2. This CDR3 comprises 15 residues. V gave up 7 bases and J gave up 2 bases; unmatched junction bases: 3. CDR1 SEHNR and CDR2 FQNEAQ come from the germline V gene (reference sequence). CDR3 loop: CASTGLAGATDTQYF. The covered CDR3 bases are TGTGCCAGCACCGGACTAGCGGGGGCCACAGATACG. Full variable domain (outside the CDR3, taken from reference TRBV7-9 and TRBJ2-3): DTGVSQNPRHKITKRGQNVTFRCDPISEHNRLYWYRQTLGQGPEFLTYFQNEAQLEKSRLLSDRFSAERPKGSFSTLEIQRTEQGDSAMYLCASTGLAGATDTQYFGPGTRLTVL.

The chain's CDR3 is CSVTLAGDVYNEQFF. CDR3 bases read: TGCAGCGTTACACTAGCGGGAGATGTTTACAATGAG. J is TRBJ2-1 and V is TRBV29-1; TRBD2 matches 11 bases. The observed sequence ends 3 residues before the CDR3 terminus, with the missing tail filled in from the germline J gene. Trimming at V came to 5 bases and at J to 4 bases, leaving 7 bases not matched to a gene. CDR3 size: 15 residues. Germline values: CDR1 SQVTM, CDR2 ANQGSEA.

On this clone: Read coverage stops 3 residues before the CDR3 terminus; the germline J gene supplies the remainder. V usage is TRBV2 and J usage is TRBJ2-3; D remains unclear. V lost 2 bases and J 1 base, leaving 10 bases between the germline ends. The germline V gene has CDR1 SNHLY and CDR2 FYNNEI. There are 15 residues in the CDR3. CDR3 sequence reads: CASSEFPRGTDTQYF. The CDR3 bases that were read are TGTGCCAGCAGTGAATTTCCTCGGGGCACAGATACG.

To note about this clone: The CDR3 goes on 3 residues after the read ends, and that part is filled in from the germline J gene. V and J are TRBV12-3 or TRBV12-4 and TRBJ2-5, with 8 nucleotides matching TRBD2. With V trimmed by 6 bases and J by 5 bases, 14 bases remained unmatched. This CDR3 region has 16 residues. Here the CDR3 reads CASSPGYGRAGETQYF. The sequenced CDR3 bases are TGTGCCAGCAGCCCGGGGTACGGGAGGGCCGGGGAGACC.

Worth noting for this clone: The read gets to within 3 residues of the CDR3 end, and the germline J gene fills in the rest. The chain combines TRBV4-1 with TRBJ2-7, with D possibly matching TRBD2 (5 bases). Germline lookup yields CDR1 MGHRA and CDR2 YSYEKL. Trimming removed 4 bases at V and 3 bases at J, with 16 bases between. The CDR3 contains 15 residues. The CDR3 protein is CASSLEASSYYEQYF. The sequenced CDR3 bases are TGCGCCAGCAGCCTTGAGGCTAGCTCTTACTACGAG.

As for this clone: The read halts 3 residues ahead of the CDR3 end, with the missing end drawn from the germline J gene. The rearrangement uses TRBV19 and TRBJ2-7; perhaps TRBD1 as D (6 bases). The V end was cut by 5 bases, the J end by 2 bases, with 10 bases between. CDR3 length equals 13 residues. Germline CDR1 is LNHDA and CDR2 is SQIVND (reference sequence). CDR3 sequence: CASSVDSPYEQYF. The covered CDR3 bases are TGTGCCAGTAGTGTGGACAGCCCCTACGAG.

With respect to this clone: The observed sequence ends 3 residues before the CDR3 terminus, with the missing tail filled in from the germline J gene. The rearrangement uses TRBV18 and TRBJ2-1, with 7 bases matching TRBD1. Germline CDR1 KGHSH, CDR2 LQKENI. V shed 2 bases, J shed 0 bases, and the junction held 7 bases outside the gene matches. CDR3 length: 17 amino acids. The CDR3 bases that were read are TGTGCCAGCTCACCAGAAAGGGGACAGAGCTCCTACAATGAG. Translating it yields CASSPERGQSSYNE. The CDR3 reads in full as CASSPERGQSSYNEQFF.

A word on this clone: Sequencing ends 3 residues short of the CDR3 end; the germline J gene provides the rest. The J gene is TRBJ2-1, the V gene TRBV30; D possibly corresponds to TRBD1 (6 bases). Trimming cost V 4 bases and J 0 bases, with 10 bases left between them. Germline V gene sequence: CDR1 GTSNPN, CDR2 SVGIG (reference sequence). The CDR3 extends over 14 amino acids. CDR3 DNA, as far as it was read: TGTGCCTGGACGGACAGTAGCTCCTACAATGAG. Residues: CAWTDSSSYNE. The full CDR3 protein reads CAWTDSSSYNEQFF.

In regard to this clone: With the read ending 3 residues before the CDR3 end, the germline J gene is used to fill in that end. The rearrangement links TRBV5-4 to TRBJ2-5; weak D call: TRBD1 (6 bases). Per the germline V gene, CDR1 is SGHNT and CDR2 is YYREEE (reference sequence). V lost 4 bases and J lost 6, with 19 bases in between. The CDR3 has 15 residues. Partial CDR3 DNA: TGTGCCAGCAGCGTCGACCCCAACAGGGAGAAGACC. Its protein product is CASSVDPNREKT. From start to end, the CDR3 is CASSVDPNREKTQYF.

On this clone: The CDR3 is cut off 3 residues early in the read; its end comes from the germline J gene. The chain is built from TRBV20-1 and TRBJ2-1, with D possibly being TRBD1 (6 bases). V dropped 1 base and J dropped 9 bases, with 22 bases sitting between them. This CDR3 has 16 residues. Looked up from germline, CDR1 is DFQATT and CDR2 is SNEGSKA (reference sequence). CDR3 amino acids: CSARAYEITLGGEQFF. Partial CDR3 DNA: TGCAGTGCTAGAGCGTACGAGATCACTTTAGGGGGTGAG.